This TCR beta chain stems from a study of blood T cell repertoires in COVID-19. Study details: The origin of the acute and convalescent COVID-19 samples was the United States, Italy and Spain.

Profiled with immunoSEQ multiplex PCR; TCRdb holds only in-frame clones, not every one. The sample has 250,000 to 350,000 clones; more than 85% are singletons. Participants, about 18 to 95 years old, spanned 24 US areas. The V and J ends lost 1 base and 8 bases respectively, with 14 bases between them. The CDR3 spans 15 residues. Germline loops: CDR1 LNHDA, CDR2 SQIVND (reference sequence). This TCR was sampled from a woman aged 25 to 39 who had recovered from COVID-19. The chain uses TRBV19 and TRBJ1-4; D uncertain. Input material: PBMCs or T cells enriched from blood (not recorded which). CDR3 coding DNA: TGTGCCAGTAGTATAGCGGCATCCTTCAGGGAAAAACTGTTTTTT. This sequence encodes CASSIAASFREKLFF.